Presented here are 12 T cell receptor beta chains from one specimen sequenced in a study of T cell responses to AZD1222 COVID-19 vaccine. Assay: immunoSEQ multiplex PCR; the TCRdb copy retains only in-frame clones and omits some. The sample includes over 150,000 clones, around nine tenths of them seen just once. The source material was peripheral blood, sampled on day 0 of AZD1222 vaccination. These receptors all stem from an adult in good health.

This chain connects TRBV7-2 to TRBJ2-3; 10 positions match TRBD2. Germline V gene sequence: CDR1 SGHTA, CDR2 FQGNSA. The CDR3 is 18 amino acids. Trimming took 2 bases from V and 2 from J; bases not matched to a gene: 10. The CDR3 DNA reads TGTGCCAGCAGCTTACAGTCGCTAGCGGGGGCCCCCACAGATACGCAGTATTTT. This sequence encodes CASSLQSLAGAPTDTQYF.

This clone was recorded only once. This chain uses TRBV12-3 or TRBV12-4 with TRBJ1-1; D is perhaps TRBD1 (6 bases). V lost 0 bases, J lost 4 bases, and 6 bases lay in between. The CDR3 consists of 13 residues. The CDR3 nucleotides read TGTGCCAGCAGTTTAGCAGGGGGCACTGAAGCTTTCTTT. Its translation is CASSLAGGTEAFF.

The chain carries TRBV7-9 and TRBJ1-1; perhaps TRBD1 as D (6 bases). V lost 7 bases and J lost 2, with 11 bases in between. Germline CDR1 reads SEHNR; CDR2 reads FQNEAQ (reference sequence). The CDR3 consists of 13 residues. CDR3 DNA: TGTGCCAGCACCCCGACAGGAAACACTGAAGCTTTCTTT. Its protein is CASTPTGNTEAFF.

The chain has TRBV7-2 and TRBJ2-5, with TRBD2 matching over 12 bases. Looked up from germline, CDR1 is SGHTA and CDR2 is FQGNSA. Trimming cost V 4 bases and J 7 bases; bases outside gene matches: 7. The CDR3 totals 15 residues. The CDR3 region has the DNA TGTGCCAGCAGCTCACTAGCGGGGGGTCAGGGGACCCAGTACTTC. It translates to CASSSLAGGQGTQYF.

CDR3 nucleotide sequence: TGTGCCAGCAGCAAATCCCCGAGAGGGGACAGGCGCCCTATGTCGGGTCAGCCCCAGCATTTT. This encodes CASSKSPRGDRRPMSGQPQHF. The J gene is TRBJ1-5, the V gene TRBV21-1; TRBD1, as called in the table, went unchecked against the DNA. TRBV21-1 has pseudogene status. The CDR3 runs to 21 residues.

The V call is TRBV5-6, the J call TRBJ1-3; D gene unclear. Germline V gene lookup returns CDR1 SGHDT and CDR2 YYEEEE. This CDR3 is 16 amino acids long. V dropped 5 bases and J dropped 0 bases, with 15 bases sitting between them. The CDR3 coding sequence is TGTGCCAGCAGAAGAACGGGCAGCGGCTCTGGAAACACCATATATTTT. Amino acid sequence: CASRRTGSGSGNTIYF.

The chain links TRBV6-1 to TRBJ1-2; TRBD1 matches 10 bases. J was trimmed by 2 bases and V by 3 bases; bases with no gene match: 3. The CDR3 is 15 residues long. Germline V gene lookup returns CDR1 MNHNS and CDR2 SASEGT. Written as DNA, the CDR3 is TGTGCCAGCAGTGACCGGGACAGGGGAAACTATGGCTACACCTTC. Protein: CASSDRDRGNYGYTF.

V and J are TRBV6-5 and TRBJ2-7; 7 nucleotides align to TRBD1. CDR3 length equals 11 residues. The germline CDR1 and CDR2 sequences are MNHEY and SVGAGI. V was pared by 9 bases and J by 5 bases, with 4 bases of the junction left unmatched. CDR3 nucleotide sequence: TGTGCCAGTATGACAGGGAACGAGCAGTACTTC. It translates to CASMTGNEQYF.

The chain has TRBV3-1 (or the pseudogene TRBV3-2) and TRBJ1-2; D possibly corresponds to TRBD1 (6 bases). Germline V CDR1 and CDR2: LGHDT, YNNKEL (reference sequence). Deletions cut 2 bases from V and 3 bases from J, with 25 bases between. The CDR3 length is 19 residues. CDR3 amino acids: CASSQFYNDWTATYYGYTF. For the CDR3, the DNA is TGTGCCAGCAGCCAATTCTACAATGATTGGACAGCCACTTACTATGGCTACACCTTC.

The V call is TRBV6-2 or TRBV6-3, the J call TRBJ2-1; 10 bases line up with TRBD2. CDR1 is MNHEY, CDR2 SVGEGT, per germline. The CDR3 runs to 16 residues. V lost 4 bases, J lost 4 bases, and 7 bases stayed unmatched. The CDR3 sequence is CASSFSLAGVYNEQFF. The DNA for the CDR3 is TGTGCCAGCAGTTTCTCGCTAGCGGGAGTTTACAATGAGCAGTTCTTC.

The DNA for the CDR3 is TGTGCCAGCAGCTTAGATGCTGGCTACACCTTC. Translating it yields CASSLDAGYTF. The chain is built from TRBV7-9 and TRBJ1-2; D not resolved. V gave up 1 base and J gave up 7 bases, with 4 bases separating them. The CDR3 totals 11 residues. CDR1 is SEHNR and CDR2 is FQNEAQ in the germline V gene (reference sequence).

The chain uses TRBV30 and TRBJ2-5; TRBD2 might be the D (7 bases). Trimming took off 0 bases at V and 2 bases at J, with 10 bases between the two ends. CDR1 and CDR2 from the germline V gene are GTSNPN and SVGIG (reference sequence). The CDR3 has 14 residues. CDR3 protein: CAWSVGGGQETQYF. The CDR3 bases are TGTGCCTGGAGTGTAGGGGGGGGACAAGAGACCCAGTACTTC. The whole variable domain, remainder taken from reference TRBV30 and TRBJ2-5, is SQTIHQWPATLVQPVGSPLSLECTVEGTSNPNLYWYRQAAGRGLQLLFYSVGIGQISSEVPQNLSASRPQDRQFILSSKKLLLSDSGFYLCAWSVGGGQETQYFGPGTRLLVL.